What follows is one TCR beta chain and its context. The sample originates from a study of monozygotic twins with inflammatory bowel disease. Germline lookup yields CDR1 SGHRS and CDR2 YFSETQ. The CDR3 consists of 15 residues. After re-calling the 5' RACE reads, TCRdb lists one entry per CDR3 protein, DNA absent. The sample includes 110,000 to 150,000 distinct CDR3 sequences. Sequenced: blood. This receptor was identified in a human donor with ulcerative colitis or Crohn's disease, or a healthy co-twin of an affected twin (not recorded which). The chain uses TRBV5-1 and TRBJ2-5; TCRdb designates TRBD1, a call that cannot be tested without DNA. The CDR3 spells CASSLAAGTVETQYF.